This TCR beta chain was identified during a study of post-analysis software for immune sequencing data. General study points: The study found TRBV5-6, TRBV5-1 and TRBV20-1 among five or six TRBV segments more frequent in patients than controls.

CDR1 and CDR2 from the germline V gene are SQVTM and ANQGSEA. Trimming cost V 8 bases and J 3 bases; bases outside gene matches: 7. The CDR3 is 13 amino acids. Prepared TCR beta cDNA libraries contained unique molecular identifiers. Each CDR3 protein is one row after TCRdb ran MiXCR on the PCR reads. The sample lists about 820,000 distinct CDR3 sequences, approximately 50% occurring once. As to this clonotype: Its antigen is unidentified.

Sequencing was carried out using blood. This clonotype was obtained from a girl between 10 and 17 years old with multiple sclerosis. V usage is TRBV29-1 and J usage is TRBJ2-3; 8 nucleotides line up with TRBD1. The CDR3 nucleotides are TGCAGCACCGGACAGGGTTTAACAGATACGCAGTATTTT. Protein sequence: CSTGQGLTDTQYF.